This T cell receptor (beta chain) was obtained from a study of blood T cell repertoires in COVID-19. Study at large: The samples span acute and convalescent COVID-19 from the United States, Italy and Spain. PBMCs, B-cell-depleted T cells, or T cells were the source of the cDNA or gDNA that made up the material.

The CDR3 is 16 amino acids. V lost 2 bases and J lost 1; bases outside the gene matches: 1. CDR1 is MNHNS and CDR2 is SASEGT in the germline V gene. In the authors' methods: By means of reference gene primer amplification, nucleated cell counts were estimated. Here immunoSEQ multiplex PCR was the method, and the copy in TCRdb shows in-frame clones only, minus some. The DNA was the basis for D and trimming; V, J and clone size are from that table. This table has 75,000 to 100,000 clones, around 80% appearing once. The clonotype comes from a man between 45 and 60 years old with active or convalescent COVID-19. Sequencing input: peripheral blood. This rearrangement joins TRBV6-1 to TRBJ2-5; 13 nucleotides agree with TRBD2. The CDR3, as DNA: TGTGCCAGCAGTGAACGGACTAGCGGGGGCCAAGAGACCCAGTACTTC. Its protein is CASSERTSGGQETQYF.